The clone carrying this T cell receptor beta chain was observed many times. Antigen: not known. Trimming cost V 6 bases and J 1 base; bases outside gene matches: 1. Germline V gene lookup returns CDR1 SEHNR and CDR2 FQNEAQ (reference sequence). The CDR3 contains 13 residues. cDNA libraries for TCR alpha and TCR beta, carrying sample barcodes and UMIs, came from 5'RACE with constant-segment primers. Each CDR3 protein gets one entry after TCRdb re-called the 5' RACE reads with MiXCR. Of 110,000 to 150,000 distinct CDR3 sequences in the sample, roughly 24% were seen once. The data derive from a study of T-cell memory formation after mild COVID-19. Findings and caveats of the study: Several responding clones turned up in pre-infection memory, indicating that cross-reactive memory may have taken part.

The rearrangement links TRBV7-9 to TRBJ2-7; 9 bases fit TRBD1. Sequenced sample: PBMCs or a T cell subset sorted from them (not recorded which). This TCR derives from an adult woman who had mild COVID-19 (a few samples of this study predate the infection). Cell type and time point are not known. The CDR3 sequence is CASRGQGSYEQYF. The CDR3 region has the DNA TGTGCCAGCAGGGGACAGGGATCCTACGAGCAGTACTTC.